One sample yielded the 29 T cell receptor beta chains listed below, sequenced in a study of cytomegalovirus exposure and HLA in healthy donors. The primer mix had 60 Vbeta and 13 Jbeta primers. The protocol was immunoSEQ multiplex PCR, while the TCRdb copy is restricted to in-frame clones and leaves out a portion. This sample has 210,000 or so clones, with approximately 78% found just once. The source material was PBMCs. All receptors come from a boy aged 10-17 years in good health and CMV-seronegative.

The CDR3 region has the DNA TGTGCCAGCAGCTTTCCAGCGGGGGAAGAGACCCAGTACTTC. It encodes CASSFPAGEETQYF. The chain has TRBV7-8 and TRBJ2-5, with 8 bases aligning to TRBD2. The CDR3 spans 14 residues. V was pared by 3 bases and J by 3 bases, with 3 bases of the junction left unmatched. Germline V CDR1 and CDR2: SGHVS, FQNEAQ.

This clone was picked up one time. The CDR3 reads CASSLSIYTEAFF. The CDR3 bases are TGTGCCAGCAGCTTGTCAATTTACACTGAAGCTTTCTTT. This chain joins TRBV7-2 and TRBJ1-1, with D unresolved. The CDR3 has 13 residues. V was shortened by 3 bases and J by 3 bases, with 8 bases between the two germline ends. Germline CDR1 reads SGHTA; CDR2 reads FQGNSA. The full variable domain, completed using reference TRBV7-2 and TRBJ1-1, is GAGVSQSPSNKVTEKGKDVELRCDPISGHTALYWYRQSLGQGLEFLIYFQGNSAPDKSGLPSDRFSAERTGGSVSTLTIQRTQQEDSAVYLCASSLSIYTEAFFGQGTRLTVV.

V usage is TRBV5-1 and J usage is TRBJ2-3; D perhaps matches TRBD1 (5 bases). The germline CDR1 and CDR2 sequences are SGHRS and YFSETQ. The CDR3 is 15 amino acids. V lost 4 bases and J lost 0, with 12 bases in between. The DNA of the CDR3 is TGCGCCAGCAGCCCCTCGACAGTGAGCACAGATACGCAGTATTTT. Translating gives CASSPSTVSTDTQYF.

The genes are TRBV7-6 and TRBJ2-3, with TRBD1 matching 8 bases. V was clipped by 1 base and J by 8 bases; unmatched bases: 5. Germline assignment: CDR1 SGHVS and CDR2 FNYEAQ. The CDR3 sequence is 14 residues long. In DNA form, the CDR3 reads TGTGCCAGCAGCTTAGGGCAGGGGGCGAGTACGCAGTATTTT. Translated, it gives CASSLGQGASTQYF.

This chain joins TRBV5-4 and TRBJ2-1; TRBD2 aligns across 8 bases. Germline V gene sequence: CDR1 SGHNT, CDR2 YYREEE (reference sequence). CDR3 size: 15 residues. V was pared by 0 bases and J by 2 bases, with 1 base of the junction left unmatched. The CDR3 spells CASSLDGGAYNEQFF. The CDR3 DNA sequence: TGTGCCAGCAGCTTGGACGGGGGGGCCTACAATGAGCAGTTCTTC.

This clone turned up a few times. The gene calls are TRBV5-4 and TRBJ2-5; 11 nucleotides agree with TRBD2. Germline V gives CDR1 SGHNT, CDR2 YYREEE (reference sequence). The CDR3 totals 18 residues. V lost 5 bases, J lost 2 bases, and 14 bases stayed unmatched. The chain's CDR3 is CASRNSLAGGEGQETQYF. CDR3 in DNA: TGTGCCAGCAGAAATTCGTTAGCGGGAGGGGAGGGGCAAGAGACCCAGTACTTC.

The table lists this clone with a count of one. This chain joins TRBV9 and TRBJ1-1, with 9 bases that match TRBD1. This CDR3 is built from 13 residues. CDR1 SGDLS and CDR2 YYNGEE come from the germline V gene. J gave up 8 bases and V 4 bases, and 6 bases lay outside the gene matches. The CDR3 loop is CASSPDRGPEAFF. The CDR3 DNA follows: TGTGCCAGCAGCCCGGACAGGGGACCAGAAGCTTTCTTT.

This chain joins TRBV27 and TRBJ2-7; 15 positions agree with TRBD2. This CDR3 spans 17 amino acids. Trimming removed 2 bases from V and 1 base from J; junction bases left unmatched: 3. CDR1 and CDR2 (germline): MNHEY, SMNVEV (reference sequence). For the CDR3, the DNA is TGTGCCAGCAGTTTAACGGGACTAGCGGGAGGTTCCTACGAGCAGTACTTC. Its translation: CASSLTGLAGGSYEQYF.

To note about this clone: At one end the junction does not follow the germline gene, possibly because of a read error. The rearrangement links TRBV7-9 to TRBJ2-7; D is perhaps TRBD1 (6 bases). From germline, CDR1 is SEHNR and CDR2 FQNEAQ (reference sequence). The CDR3 length is 15 residues. The CDR3 DNA reads as TGTGCCGGCAGCACCCCGACAGGCGTCACCTACGAGCAGTACTTC. Translation gives CAGSTPTGVTYEQYF.

The sample holds a few counts of this clone. The chain employs TRBV19 and TRBJ2-7; 10 positions match TRBD1. CDR1 and CDR2 from the germline V gene are LNHDA and SQIVND (reference sequence). There are 16 residues in the CDR3. The trim removed 8 bases at V and 4 bases at J, leaving 14 bases unmatched. CDR3 nucleotide sequence: TGTGCCAGTCGCAGACTCCGGGACAGGGGTGGGTACGAGCAGTACTTC. This translates into CASRRLRDRGGYEQYF.

The V gene is TRBV10-3, the J gene TRBJ1-1, with TRBD1 as a possible D gene (5 bases). Germline V gene data show CDR1 as ENHRY and CDR2 as SYGVKD. V was pared by 4 bases and J by 8 bases, with 20 bases between. There are 15 residues in the CDR3. This CDR3 reads CAISGATAALTEAFF. The CDR3 DNA reads TGTGCCATCAGTGGTGCGACAGCTGCCTTAACCGAAGCTTTCTTT.

V and J are TRBV5-1 and TRBJ1-1; TRBD1 might be the D (5 bases). From germline, CDR1 is SGHRS and CDR2 YFSETQ. Trimming took off 7 bases at V and 1 base at J, with 23 bases between the two ends. The length of the CDR3 is 17 residues. CDR3 coding DNA: TGCGCCAGCTCAGACTACGGGGGAGTCAGGAGGAACACTGAAGCTTTCTTT. It codes for CASSDYGGVRRNTEAFF.

The chain recombines TRBV9 with TRBJ2-3; 7 bases line up with TRBD1. The CDR3 sequence is 15 residues long. The germline CDR1 and CDR2 sequences are SGDLS and YYNGEE. J was trimmed by 3 bases and V by 0 bases; bases with no gene match: 4. CDR3 residues: CASSVGDRVTDTQYF. CDR3 nucleotides: TGTGCCAGCAGCGTAGGAGACAGGGTAACAGATACGCAGTATTTT.

The gene calls are TRBV7-9 and TRBJ2-7, with D perhaps matching TRBD2 (5 bases). The CDR3 sequence is 15 residues long. Germline V CDR1 and CDR2: SEHNR, FQNEAQ (reference sequence). Trimming removed 1 base from V and 0 bases from J, with 10 bases in between. The CDR3 nucleotides read TGTGCCAGCAGCTTAGGGACTGGGAGCTCCTACGAGCAGTACTTC. This codes for CASSLGTGSSYEQYF.

The CDR3 loop is CASRGEGVKAFF. The CDR3 bases are TGCGCCAGCAGGGGGGAGGGAGTGAAGGCTTTCTTT. This chain uses TRBV10-2 with TRBJ1-1; TRBD1 might be the D (5 bases). The CDR3 runs to 12 residues. CDR1 WSHSY and CDR2 SAAADI come from the germline V gene. V lost 6 bases and J lost 11, with 16 bases in between.

The chain employs TRBV7-2 and TRBJ2-2; tentative D call: TRBD1 (5 bases). The CDR3 spans 16 residues. Germline CDR1 reads SGHTA; CDR2 reads FQGNSA. The V gene lost 0 bases and the J gene lost 7 bases, with 15 bases spanning the gap. The chain's CDR3 is CASSLASRAIYGELFF. The CDR3 region has the DNA TGTGCCAGCAGCTTAGCTTCCAGGGCTATCTACGGGGAGCTGTTTTTT.

The rearrangement uses TRBV10-3 and TRBJ2-5; 9 bases agree with TRBD1. The end of the DNA is better explained by TRBJ2-7, so the J call may be wrong. Germline V gene lookup returns CDR1 ENHRY and CDR2 SYGVKD. The CDR3 has 14 residues. CDR3 sequence (DNA): TGTGCCATCAGTAATGGACAGGGGACCTACGAGCAGTACTTC. Encoded protein: CAISNGQGTYEQYF.

The J gene is TRBJ1-6, the V gene TRBV10-3; 7 bases are shared with TRBD1. With V trimmed by 3 bases and J by 7 bases, 3 bases remained unmatched. The CDR3 is 14 residues long. Germline-derived CDR1 and CDR2 are ENHRY and SYGVKD. The CDR3 region is CAISEAQGNSPLHF. The CDR3 nucleotides read TGTGCCATCAGTGAAGCACAGGGGAATTCACCCCTCCACTTT.

The chain is built from TRBV11-2 and TRBJ2-3; 8 nucleotides agree with TRBD1. The CDR3 contains 11 residues. V shed 4 bases, J shed 11 bases, and the junction held 2 bases outside the gene matches. CDR1 SGHAT and CDR2 FQNNGV come from the germline V gene. The CDR3 loop is CASSSGGKQYF. CDR3 in DNA: TGTGCCAGCAGCTCAGGGGGCAAGCAGTATTTT.

This rearrangement joins TRBV10-3 to TRBJ2-3; D remains ambiguous. CDR1 is ENHRY, CDR2 SYGVKD, per germline. The CDR3 is 15 amino acids. The V end lost 0 bases, the J end lost 3 bases, and 10 bases lay between the germline ends. CDR3 bases: TGTGCCATCAGTGAGTCGATACTTAAAACAGATACGCAGTATTTT. Residues: CAISESILKTDTQYF.

The V call is TRBV5-5, the J call TRBJ1-2; 7 bases match TRBD1. The germline V gene encodes CDR1 SGHKS and CDR2 YYEKEE (reference sequence). The CDR3 has 15 amino acids. Unmatched junction bases numbered 6, after V lost 3 bases and J lost 1 base. The chain's CDR3 is CASSSPGTVNYGYTF. The CDR3 nucleotides are TGTGCCAGCAGCTCTCCCGGGACAGTTAACTATGGCTACACCTTC.

The V gene is TRBV15, the J gene TRBJ2-7, with 7 bases identical to TRBD1. J gave up 2 bases and V 8 bases, and 6 bases lay outside the gene matches. Germline loops: CDR1 LNHNV, CDR2 YYDKDF (reference sequence). The CDR3 covers 13 residues. The CDR3 DNA is TGTGCCACCGCAGAGGGGGCCACCTACGAGCAGTACTTC. Residues: CATAEGATYEQYF.

This clone was picked up a small number of times. The chain couples TRBV18 to TRBJ2-1; D perhaps matches TRBD2 (6 bases). From germline, CDR1 is KGHSH and CDR2 LQKENI. The CDR3 contains 16 residues. Trimming left V 3 bases short and J 8 bases short, with 20 bases between. CDR3 protein: CASSPQPITSSHEQFF. CDR3 bases: TGTGCCAGCTCACCTCAACCAATTACTAGCTCCCATGAGCAGTTCTTC. The whole variable domain, remainder taken from reference TRBV18 and TRBJ2-1, is NAGVMQNPRHLVRRRGQEARLRCSPMKGHSHVYWYRQLPEEGLKFMVYLQKENIIDESGMPKERFSAEFPKEGPSILRIQQVVRGDSAAYFCASSPQPITSSHEQFFGPGTRLTVL.

The genes are TRBV5-8 and TRBJ2-1; tentative D call: TRBD1 (5 bases). The CDR3 is made up of 14 amino acids. In germline, CDR1 is SGHTS, CDR2 YDEGEE. Deletions cut 1 base from V and 2 bases from J, with 7 bases between. Here the CDR3 reads CASSLLGAYNEQFF. Here the CDR3 DNA reads TGTGCCAGCAGCTTGCTAGGGGCCTACAATGAGCAGTTCTTC.

V is TRBV11-1 and J is TRBJ1-1; a weak D match, TRBD1 (6 bases). CDR3 length: 14 residues. With 5 bases removed from V and 5 bases from J, the gap between germline ends came to 15 bases. From germline, CDR1 is SGHAT and CDR2 FQDESV (reference sequence). The CDR3 DNA reads as TGTGCCAGCAGCGGGCGGTGGGGGCCTACTGAAGCTTTCTTT. It translates to CASSGRWGPTEAFF.

The chain links TRBV19 to TRBJ1-2; 7 positions agree with TRBD1. Germline assignment: CDR1 LNHDA and CDR2 SQIVND (reference sequence). The CDR3 length is 14 residues. The ends lost 8 bases at V and 5 bases at J; junction bases unmatched: 11. In nucleotides, the CDR3 is TGTGCCAGTGACCCCGGGACAGTTAATTATGGCTACACCTTC. Amino acids: CASDPGTVNYGYTF.

The J gene is TRBJ1-3, the V gene TRBV11-2, with unresolved D. The CDR3 extends over 11 amino acids. Germline V CDR1 and CDR2: SGHAT, FQNNGV. V was shortened by 0 bases and J by 10 bases, with 4 bases between the two germline ends. The CDR3 bases are TGTGCCAGCAGCTTAGAATTAACCATATATTTT. This sequence encodes CASSLELTIYF. The full variable domain, in which reference TRBV11-2 and TRBJ1-3 provide the parts outside the CDR3, is EAGVAQSPRYKIIEKRQSVAFWCNPISGHATLYWYQQILGQGPKLLIQFQNNGVVDDSQLPKDRFSAERLKGVDSTLKIQPAKLEDSAVYLCASSLELTIYFGEGSWLTVV.

The rearrangement uses TRBV7-6 and TRBJ1-1; D is possibly TRBD1 (5 bases). This CDR3 contains 12 residues. Per germline, CDR1 SGHVS and CDR2 FNYEAQ. V was shortened by 2 bases and J by 8 bases, with 9 bases between the two germline ends. The CDR3 protein is CASSLSGGEAFF. The CDR3, as DNA: TGTGCCAGCAGCTTATCGGGGGGGGAAGCTTTCTTT.

J is TRBJ2-1 and V is TRBV6-1, with D perhaps matching TRBD2 (5 bases). Deletions cut 0 bases from V and 1 base from J, with 10 bases between. The CDR3 sequence is 16 residues long. Germline lookup yields CDR1 MNHNS and CDR2 SASEGT. CDR3 in amino acids: CASSEARRPSYNEQFF. CDR3 in DNA: TGTGCCAGCAGTGAAGCACGGAGGCCATCCTACAATGAGCAGTTCTTC.